Listed below are T cell receptor beta chains from one sample, sequenced in a study of T cell responses to AZD1222 COVID-19 vaccine. The repertoire was sequenced with immunoSEQ multiplex PCR; TCRdb's copy has only in-frame clones and lacks some. Of some 150,000 clones in the sample, around nine tenths were seen once. Here the sequenced sample was peripheral blood, taken on day 0 of AZD1222 vaccination. The origin of the receptors is an adult in good health. The CDR3 runs from the conserved cysteine through the conserved F or W. The D gene is left open where the match is weak. For some rows the clone size is stated as once, few or many, or as a class when expanded; others skip it.

v_call: TRBV7-6
clone_size: NA
j_call: TRBJ2-3
d_call: NA
cdr3_aa: CASSLREITDTQYF
cdr3_nt: TGTGCCAGCAGCTTAAGGGAGATCACAGATACGCAGTATTTT

v_call: TRBV5-8
clone_size: once
j_call: TRBJ2-1
d_call: NA
cdr3_aa: CASSLGVAGAGNEQFF
cdr3_nt: TGTGCCAGCAGCTTGGGAGTTGCGGGGGCGGGGAATGAGCAGTTCTTC

v_call: TRBV5-4
clone_size: once
j_call: TRBJ1-2
d_call: TRBD1
cdr3_aa: CASSPIRGDYGYTF
cdr3_nt: TGTGCCAGCAGCCCAATCAGGGGGGACTATGGCTACACCTTC

v_call: TRBV6-2/TRBV6-3
clone_size: NA
j_call: TRBJ2-7
d_call: TRBD1
cdr3_aa: CASSFLPQGPSSYEQYF
cdr3_nt: TGTGCCAGCAGTTTTCTCCCACAGGGGCCGAGCTCCTACGAGCAGTACTTC

v_call: TRBV30
clone_size: NA
j_call: TRBJ1-3
d_call: NA
cdr3_aa: CAYTGPGNTIYF
cdr3_nt: TGTGCCTATACGGGACCGGGAAACACCATATATTTT

v_call: TRBV4-1
clone_size: NA
j_call: TRBJ2-7
d_call: NA
cdr3_aa: CASSQAGLSYEQYF
cdr3_nt: TGCGCCAGCAGCCAAGCGGGACTCTCCTACGAGCAGTACTTT

v_call: TRBV9
clone_size: NA
j_call: TRBJ2-7
d_call: TRBD2
cdr3_aa: CASSVSGGSYEQYF
cdr3_nt: TGTGCCAGCAGCGTATCGGGAGGATCCTACGAGCAGTACTTC

v_call: TRBV7-9
clone_size: NA
j_call: TRBJ1-1
d_call: NA
cdr3_aa: CASSFEQGTEAFF
cdr3_nt: TGTGCCAGCAGCTTTGAACAGGGAACTGAAGCTTTCTTT

v_call: TRBV5-1
clone_size: NA
j_call: TRBJ1-2
d_call: NA
cdr3_aa: CASSLEPFRDTRLYGYTF
cdr3_nt: TGCGCCAGCAGCTTGGAGCCCTTCCGGGACACGAGGCTTTATGGCTACACCTTC

v_call: TRBV5-1
clone_size: once
j_call: TRBJ1-5
d_call: TRBD1
cdr3_aa: CASSLGQGGEPQHF
cdr3_nt: TGCGCCAGCAGCTTAGGACAGGGAGGGGAGCCCCAGCATTTT

v_call: TRBV2
clone_size: NA
j_call: TRBJ1-2
d_call: NA
cdr3_aa: CASSLTTTALGNYGYTF
cdr3_nt: TGTGCCAGCAGTCTTACGACGACGGCTTTGGGCAACTATGGCTACACCTTC

v_call: TRBV13
clone_size: NA
j_call: TRBJ2-3
d_call: NA
cdr3_aa: CASSPSLWADTQYF
cdr3_nt: TGTGCCAGCAGCCCATCCCTGTGGGCAGATACGCAGTATTTT

v_call: TRBV29-1
clone_size: NA
j_call: TRBJ2-5
d_call: NA
cdr3_aa: CSVDWALETQYF
cdr3_nt: TGCAGCGTTGACTGGGCTTTGGAGACCCAGTACTTC

v_call: TRBV27
clone_size: NA
j_call: TRBJ1-2
d_call: TRBD1
cdr3_aa: CASSLSRTGLYGYTF
cdr3_nt: TGTGCCAGCAGTTTATCGCGGACAGGACTCTATGGCTACACCTTC

v_call: TRBV3-1/TRBV3-2
clone_size: few
j_call: TRBJ2-1
d_call: NA
cdr3_aa: CASSPSSGWGFF
cdr3_nt: TGTGCCAGCAGCCCCTCCAGCGGCTGGGGGTTCTTC

v_call: TRBV3-1/TRBV3-2
clone_size: NA
j_call: TRBJ2-1
d_call: TRBD2
cdr3_aa: CASSPSTSQKHNEQFF
cdr3_nt: TGTGCCAGCAGCCCGTCGACTAGCCAGAAGCACAATGAGCAGTTCTTC

v_call: TRBV19
clone_size: few
j_call: TRBJ1-4
d_call: NA
cdr3_aa: CASSTGTATNEKLFF
cdr3_nt: TGTGCCAGTAGTACGGGGACGGCAACTAATGAAAAACTGTTTTTT

v_call: TRBV25-1
clone_size: NA
j_call: TRBJ2-2
d_call: NA
cdr3_aa: CASRPSDGYTGELFF
cdr3_nt: TGTGCCAGCAGACCTTCGGACGGCTACACCGGGGAGCTGTTTTTT

v_call: TRBV2
clone_size: NA
j_call: TRBJ2-7
d_call: TRBD2
cdr3_aa: CASSERLAGVHEQYF
cdr3_nt: TGTGCCAGCAGTGAAAGACTAGCGGGAGTCCACGAGCAGTACTTC

v_call: TRBV3-1/TRBV3-2
clone_size: NA
j_call: TRBJ2-7
d_call: NA
cdr3_aa: CASSRLSRANYEQYF
cdr3_nt: TGTGCCAGCAGCCGCTTATCGAGAGCGAACTACGAGCAGTACTTC

v_call: TRBV20-1
clone_size: NA
j_call: TRBJ1-2
d_call: TRBD1
cdr3_aa: CSASRGQGYGYTF
cdr3_nt: TGCAGTGCTAGTCGAGGACAGGGCTATGGCTACACCTTC

v_call: TRBV18
clone_size: few
j_call: TRBJ1-5
d_call: NA
cdr3_aa: CASSPGRNNQPQHF
cdr3_nt: TGTGCCAGCTCACCAGGCAGAAACAATCAGCCCCAGCATTTT

v_call: TRBV11-2
clone_size: NA
j_call: TRBJ1-1
d_call: NA
cdr3_aa: CASSPPRTEAFF
cdr3_nt: TGTGCCAGCAGCCCCCCGAGGACTGAAGCTTTCTTT

v_call: TRBV24-1
clone_size: NA
j_call: TRBJ2-2
d_call: TRBD1
cdr3_aa: CATITPGQGGSGELFF
cdr3_nt: TGTGCCACCATCACCCCGGGACAGGGAGGGTCCGGGGAGCTGTTTTTT

v_call: TRBV6-6
clone_size: NA
j_call: TRBJ1-2
d_call: NA
cdr3_aa: CASKEDYGYTF
cdr3_nt: TGTGCCAGCAAAGAGGACTATGGCTACACCTTC

v_call: TRBV25-1
clone_size: NA
j_call: TRBJ1-1
d_call: NA
cdr3_aa: CASSEYIRTRGKNTEAFF
cdr3_nt: TGTGCCAGCAGTGAATATATTCGAACTCGGGGGAAGAACACTGAAGCTTTCTTT

v_call: TRBV21-1
clone_size: NA
j_call: TRBJ1-1
d_call: NA
cdr3_aa: CASSKEGGRTEAFF
cdr3_nt: TGTGCCAGCAGCAAGGAAGGGGGGCGGACTGAAGCTTTCTTT

v_call: TRBV5-1
clone_size: NA
j_call: TRBJ1-5
d_call: TRBD1
cdr3_aa: CASSSTGDKPQHF
cdr3_nt: TGCGCCAGCAGCTCTACAGGGGATAAGCCCCAGCATTTT

v_call: TRBV6-5
clone_size: NA
j_call: TRBJ2-3
d_call: NA
cdr3_aa: CASTTRSGRDTQYF
cdr3_nt: TGTGCCAGCACTACCAGGTCGGGTAGAGATACGCAGTATTTT

v_call: TRBV7-2
clone_size: NA
j_call: TRBJ1-3
d_call: NA
cdr3_aa: CASSPRGSSGNTIYF
cdr3_nt: TGTGCCAGCAGCCCGCGAGGCAGCTCTGGAAACACCATATATTTT

v_call: TRBV7-9
clone_size: once
j_call: TRBJ2-7
d_call: NA
cdr3_aa: CASSPAGNYEQYF
cdr3_nt: TGTGCCAGCAGCCCGGCGGGGAACTACGAGCAGTACTTC

v_call: TRBV19
clone_size: NA
j_call: TRBJ2-6
d_call: TRBD1
cdr3_aa: CAIKQGAGANVLTF
cdr3_nt: TGTGCCATTAAACAGGGGGCTGGGGCCAACGTCCTGACTTTC

v_call: TRBV5-4
clone_size: NA
j_call: TRBJ1-2
d_call: TRBD1
cdr3_aa: CASSLDRGSYGYTF
cdr3_nt: TGTGCCAGCAGCTTGGACAGGGGATCCTATGGCTACACCTTC

v_call: TRBV29-1
clone_size: NA
j_call: TRBJ1-3
d_call: TRBD1
cdr3_aa: CSVAGPGGTGNTIYF
cdr3_nt: TGCAGCGTGGCCGGGCCAGGGGGGACTGGAAACACCATATATTTT